This TCR beta chain stems from a study of blood T cell repertoires in COVID-19. Looking at the study overall: COVID-19 samples from acute and convalescent phases originated in the United States, Italy and Spain. T cells, B-cell-depleted T cells, or PBMCs supplied cDNA or gDNA.

The CDR3 length is 14 residues. The germline V gene has CDR1 MRHNA and CDR2 SNTAGT. With 5 bases removed from V and 2 bases from J, the gap between germline ends came to 13 bases. Original analysis: Amplification from reference gene primers served as the basis for estimated nucleated cell counts. The protocol was immunoSEQ multiplex PCR, while the TCRdb copy is restricted to in-frame clones and leaves out a portion. The DNA was the basis for D and trimming; V, J and clone size are from that table. The sample includes about 60,000 clones, about 88% of them seen just once. The chain links TRBV6-4 to TRBJ2-7; D is undetermined. The receptor comes from a man aged 65 to 79 with acute or convalescent COVID-19. Sequenced input: peripheral blood. The CDR3 spells CASSPNLDAYEQYF. The CDR3 nucleotides are TGTGCCAGCAGTCCTAACCTAGATGCCTACGAGCAGTACTTC.